The 18 T cell receptor beta chains in this list originate from one sample, sequenced in a study of blood T cell repertoires in COVID-19. Repertoires were generated with immunoSEQ multiplex PCR, while TCRdb's copy carries only in-frame clones and drops some. This repertoire shows fewer than 350,000 clones, more than 75% found once; its top ten account for 2.3%. Sample: PBMCs or T cells enriched from blood (not recorded which). Receptors were obtained from a woman aged 40 to 55 with acute COVID-19.

As to this clone: Other nucleotide sequences from this sample produce the same CDR3. CDR3 sequence (DNA): TGCAGCGGAAGACAGGGTAATACTGAAGCTTTCTTT. This sequence encodes CSGRQGNTEAFF. The chain is built from TRBV29-1 and TRBJ1-1; 7 positions agree with TRBD1. Germline V gives CDR1 SQVTM, CDR2 ANQGSEA. CDR3 length: 12 amino acids. Trimming cost V 7 bases and J 5 bases; bases outside gene matches: 7.

This chain uses TRBV11-2 with TRBJ1-1; D might be TRBD1 (6 bases). Germline V gene data show CDR1 as SGHAT and CDR2 as FQNNGV. Trimming removed 7 bases from V and 1 base from J, with 13 bases in between. The CDR3 length is 14 residues. The CDR3 DNA is TGTGCCAGCACCACCCGACAGGAGAACACTGAAGCTTTCTTT. Translated: CASTTRQENTEAFF.

The V gene is TRBV5-5, the J gene TRBJ1-5; no firm D call. Germline assignment: CDR1 SGHKS and CDR2 YYEKEE (reference sequence). Trimming shortened V by 4 bases and J by 2 bases, and 13 bases separated the two germline ends. CDR3 size: 15 residues. The CDR3 is CASSMEYNGNQPQHF. The CDR3 region has the DNA TGTGCCAGCAGCATGGAGTACAACGGCAATCAGCCCCAGCATTTT.

The chain couples TRBV23-1 to TRBJ2-2; 11 bases align to TRBD1. TRBV23-1 counts as an open reading frame of uncertain function. The CDR3 is 18 amino acids. V dropped 4 bases and J dropped 5; count of bases not matched to a gene: 12. DNA of the CDR3: TGCGCCAGCAGTCTCCCTCCCGGGACAGGGGGTAGTACCGGGGAGCTGTTTTTT. It encodes CASSLPPGTGGSTGELFF.

The chain links TRBV7-9 to TRBJ2-2; 14 bases align to TRBD2. The V gene's germline CDR1 is SEHNR and CDR2 FQNEAQ (reference sequence). V was clipped by 5 bases and J by 4 bases; unmatched bases: 9. This CDR3 is 18 amino acids long. The CDR3 nucleotides are TGTGCCAGCAGCCCCCTGGGACTAGCGGGAGACCGCACCGGGGAGCTGTTTTTT. The encoded protein is CASSPLGLAGDRTGELFF.

The chain employs TRBV4-3 and TRBJ2-3; 8 bases line up with TRBD1. Germline CDR1 LGHNA, CDR2 YSLEER. Germline trimming cut 1 base from V and 4 bases from J; bases unmatched to any gene: 7. There are 16 residues in the CDR3. CDR3 sequence (DNA): TGCGCCAGCAGCCAAGGCCAGACAGGGGTGGCAGATACGCAGTATTTT. Protein sequence: CASSQGQTGVADTQYF.

This clone has just one count. V usage is TRBV7-2 and J usage is TRBJ1-1; TRBD1 agrees at 7 bases. V was clipped by 5 bases and J by 3 bases; unmatched bases: 6. The CDR3 contains 14 residues. The germline V gene encodes CDR1 SGHTA and CDR2 FQGNSA. Here the CDR3 reads CASSPRQGHTEAFF. CDR3 bases: TGTGCCAGCAGCCCCCGACAGGGACACACTGAAGCTTTCTTT.

The gene calls are TRBV5-1 and TRBJ1-3; D is possibly TRBD1 (6 bases). Germline V gives CDR1 SGHRS, CDR2 YFSETQ. The V gene lost 4 bases and the J gene lost 4 bases, with 12 bases spanning the gap. CDR3 length equals 14 residues. The CDR3 DNA is TGCGCCAGCAGCCAAGGGGGATCAGGAAACACCATATATTTT. This encodes CASSQGGSGNTIYF.

The chain links TRBV19 to TRBJ2-1; 7 nucleotides agree with TRBD1. J gave up 5 bases and V 5 bases, and 6 bases lay outside the gene matches. The CDR3 extends over 14 amino acids. The germline V gene encodes CDR1 LNHDA and CDR2 SQIVND (reference sequence). The CDR3 coding sequence is TGTGCCAGTAGTGGTACAGGGGCCCACAATGAGCAGTTCTTC. Residues: CASSGTGAHNEQFF.

The CDR3 region is CASRNRDRVSPLHF. The CDR3 DNA follows: TGTGCCAGCCGCAACCGGGACAGGGTCTCACCCCTCCACTTT. V and J are TRBV6-5 and TRBJ1-6, with 9 bases lining up with TRBD1. This CDR3 has 14 residues. CDR1 and CDR2 from the germline V gene are MNHEY and SVGAGI. V shed 8 bases and J 10 bases; nucleotides not matched to a gene: 9.

The chain's CDR3 is CASSQRGHNQPQHF. The CDR3 region has the DNA TGCGCCAGCAGCCAGCGGGGTCATAATCAGCCCCAGCATTTT. V is TRBV4-1 and J is TRBJ1-5; D is ambiguous. Trimming left V 3 bases short and J 4 bases short, with 10 bases between. CDR3 length: 14 residues. Looked up from germline, CDR1 is MGHRA and CDR2 is YSYEKL.

This rearrangement joins TRBV5-1 to TRBJ2-1, with D possibly TRBD1 on 6 matching bases. The CDR3 covers 14 residues. Looked up from germline, CDR1 is SGHRS and CDR2 is YFSETQ. With 3 bases removed from V and 5 bases from J, the gap between germline ends came to 12 bases. The CDR3 sequence: CASSSQDSNNEQFF. For the CDR3, the DNA is TGCGCCAGCAGCTCCCAGGACAGTAACAATGAGCAGTTCTTC.

The rearrangement uses TRBV3-1 (or the pseudogene TRBV3-2) and TRBJ2-1, with TRBD2 identical over 12 bases. V lost 4 bases and J lost 0; bases outside the gene matches: 7. Germline V gene lookup returns CDR1 LGHDT and CDR2 YNNKEL (reference sequence). This CDR3 region has 18 residues. CDR3: CASSLRTSGDSSYNEQFF. The CDR3 bases are TGTGCCAGCAGCCTCCGGACTAGCGGGGATAGCTCCTACAATGAGCAGTTCTTC.

The chain couples TRBV3-1 (or the pseudogene TRBV3-2) to TRBJ1-1; D gene ambiguous. Germline CDR1 is LGHDT and CDR2 is YNNKEL (reference sequence). The CDR3 extends over 14 amino acids. The V and J ends lost 0 bases and 4 bases respectively, with 9 bases between them. CDR3 region: CASSQDTGGTEAFF. In DNA, the CDR3 is TGTGCCAGCAGCCAAGACACCGGTGGCACTGAAGCTTTCTTT.

The chain recombines TRBV27 with TRBJ1-1; tentative D call: TRBD1 (5 bases). The germline V gene encodes CDR1 MNHEY and CDR2 SMNVEV (reference sequence). The CDR3 has 14 residues. Trimming left V 2 bases short and J 4 bases short, with 11 bases between. The CDR3 spells CASSLVGVFTEAFF. CDR3 in DNA: TGTGCCAGCAGTTTAGTAGGGGTCTTCACTGAAGCTTTCTTT.

This clone was counted only a few times. V gene TRBV19 combines with J gene TRBJ2-3; 15 bases are shared with TRBD2. The CDR3 covers 18 residues. Germline assignment: CDR1 LNHDA and CDR2 SQIVND (reference sequence). Unmatched junction bases numbered 14, after V lost 6 bases and J lost 7 bases. The DNA for the CDR3 is TGTGCCAGTAGCTTAAAACTCCGGACTAGCGGGAGGGGACATACGCAGTATTTT. Protein sequence: CASSLKLRTSGRGHTQYF.

This chain connects TRBV4-1 to TRBJ1-1, with TRBD1 as a possible D gene (6 bases). CDR3 length equals 14 residues. With 3 bases removed from V and 7 bases from J, the gap between germline ends came to 15 bases. Looked up from germline, CDR1 is MGHRA and CDR2 is YSYEKL. The CDR3 loop reads CASSHPGGGLEAFF. The CDR3 coding sequence is TGCGCCAGCAGCCATCCCGGGGGGGGCCTTGAAGCTTTCTTT.

The chain carries TRBV19 and TRBJ1-1; D is unresolved. The V end lost 6 bases, the J end lost 6 bases, and 20 bases lay between the germline ends. The CDR3 loop spans 15 amino acids. Germline values: CDR1 LNHDA, CDR2 SQIVND (reference sequence). The CDR3 sequence is CASRHQVVSGAEAFF. In DNA form, the CDR3 reads TGTGCCAGTAGGCACCAGGTGGTAAGCGGGGCTGAAGCTTTCTTT.